The rows below give T cell receptor beta chains drawn from one sample of a study of T cell responses to AZD1222 COVID-19 vaccine. The data were produced by immunoSEQ multiplex PCR, yet TCRdb's version contains in-frame clones alone and is incomplete. Here the sample spans over 100,000 clones, 70% to 90% being singletons. This material consisted of peripheral blood, taken on day 0 of MenACWY control vaccination. The receptor source for this set is an adult in good health. Both conserved end residues are part of each CDR3. D genes are given only for firm matches. The listing skips clone size in some rows; elsewhere it reads once, few, many or a size class.

d_gene,abundance,v_gene,j_gene,CDR3aa,CDR3nt
TRBD2,.,TRBV27,TRBJ2-7,CASWGGYEQYF,TGTGCCAGCTGGGGGGGTTACGAGCAGTACTTC
.,.,TRBV7-2,TRBJ1-4,CASSLSPVETNEKLFF,TGTGCCAGCAGCCTAAGTCCGGTAGAAACTAATGAAAAACTGTTTTTT
.,.,TRBV6-2/TRBV6-3,TRBJ1-1,CASSYSIFEQGDTEAFF,TGTGCCAGCAGTTACTCGATTTTCGAACAGGGCGACACTGAAGCTTTCTTT
.,.,TRBV5-1,TRBJ2-2,CASSLVGSGTGELFF,TGCGCCAGCAGCTTGGTAGGCAGCGGCACCGGGGAGCTGTTTTTT
TRBD1,.,TRBV7-2,TRBJ1-5,CASSYRGQQPQHF,TGTGCCAGCAGCTACAGGGGGCAACAGCCCCAGCATTTT
TRBD1,once,TRBV9,TRBJ1-4,CASSPRTGEFEKLFF,TGTGCCAGCAGCCCTCGGACAGGAGAGTTTGAAAAACTGTTTTTT
TRBD1,once,TRBV6-1,TRBJ1-6,CASSEPGTGGSPLHF,TGTGCCAGCAGTGAACCCGGGACAGGGGGATCACCCCTCCACTTT
.,once,TRBV4-1,TRBJ1-1,CASSQGQSYTEAFF,TGCGCCAGCAGCCAAGGACAGAGCTACACTGAAGCTTTCTTT
.,.,TRBV7-8,TRBJ1-6,CASSLRGDLYSPLHF,TGTGCCAGCAGCTTAAGGGGGGACCTTTATTCACCCCTCCACTTT
.,once,TRBV29-1,TRBJ1-1,CSGRQAVNTEAFF,TGCAGCGGGCGACAGGCAGTAAACACTGAAGCTTTCTTT